This paragraph reports one T cell receptor beta chain. Repertoires were generated with immunoSEQ multiplex PCR, while TCRdb's copy carries only in-frame clones and drops some. The data hold roughly 220,000 clones, with 84% observed a single time. This entry is derived from a study of blood T cell repertoires in COVID-19. Study background: T cells, B-cell-depleted T cells, or PBMCs supplied cDNA or gDNA.

The CDR3 extends over 15 amino acids. V lost 5 bases and J lost 8; bases outside the gene matches: 9. The germline V gene has CDR1 SGHAT and CDR2 FQNNGV. The sequenced sample was PBMCs or T cells enriched from blood (not recorded which). The chain employs TRBV11-2 and TRBJ2-1; TRBD2 aligns across 10 bases. This receptor was taken from a woman aged 40 to 50 who had recovered from COVID-19. Here the CDR3 reads CASSLSASGSYEQFF. CDR3 coding DNA: TGTGCCAGCAGCCTTAGTGCTAGCGGGAGTTATGAGCAGTTCTTC.